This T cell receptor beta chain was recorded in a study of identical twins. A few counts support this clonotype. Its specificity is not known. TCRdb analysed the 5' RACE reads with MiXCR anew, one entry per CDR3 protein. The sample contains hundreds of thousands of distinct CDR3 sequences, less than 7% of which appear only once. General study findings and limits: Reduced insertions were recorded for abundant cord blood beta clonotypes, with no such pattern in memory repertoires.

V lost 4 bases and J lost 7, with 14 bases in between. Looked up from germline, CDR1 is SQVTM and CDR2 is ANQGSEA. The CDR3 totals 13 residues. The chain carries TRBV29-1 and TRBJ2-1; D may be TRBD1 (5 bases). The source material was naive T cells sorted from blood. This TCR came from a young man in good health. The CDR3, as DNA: TGCAGCGTTGGTAGGGGTCTGGGAAATGAGCAGTTCTTC. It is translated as CSVGRGLGNEQFF.